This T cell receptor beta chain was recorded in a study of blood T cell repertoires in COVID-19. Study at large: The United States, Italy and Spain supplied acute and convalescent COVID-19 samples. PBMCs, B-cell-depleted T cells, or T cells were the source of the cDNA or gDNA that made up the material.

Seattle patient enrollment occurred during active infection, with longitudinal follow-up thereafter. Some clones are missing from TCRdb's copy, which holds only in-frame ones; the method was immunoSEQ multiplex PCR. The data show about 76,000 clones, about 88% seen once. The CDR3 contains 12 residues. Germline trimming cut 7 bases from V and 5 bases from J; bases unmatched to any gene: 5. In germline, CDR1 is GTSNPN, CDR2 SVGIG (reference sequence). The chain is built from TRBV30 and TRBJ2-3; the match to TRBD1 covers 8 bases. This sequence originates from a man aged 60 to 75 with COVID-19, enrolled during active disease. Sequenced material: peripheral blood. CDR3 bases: TGTGCCTACGGACAGGGTATAGATACGCAGTATTTT. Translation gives CAYGQGIDTQYF. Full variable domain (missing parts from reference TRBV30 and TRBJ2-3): SQTIHQWPATLVQPVGSPLSLECTVEGTSNPNLYWYRQAAGRGLQLLFYSVGIGQISSEVPQNLSASRPQDRQFILSSKKLLLSDSGFYLCAYGQGIDTQYFGPGTRLTVL.